These 26 T cell receptor beta chains came from one sample sequenced in a study of patients and donors after allogeneic stem cell transplantation. MiXCR, applied by TCRdb to the RT-PCR reads, yields one record per CDR3 protein. The sample has 390,000 or so distinct CDR3 sequences; roughly 17% are singletons. The sample comprised blood, either unsorted or a sorted T cell fraction (not recorded which). The receptors shown here come from a human donor who was either an allogeneic HSCT recipient or a stem cell or donor lymphocyte infusion donor (not recorded which). It is not recorded whose cells these are; they may come from a transplant donor.

The rearrangement links TRBV10-3 to TRBJ2-3; D remains unclear. Trimming pared 11 bases from V and 6 bases from J, leaving 9 bases between. Germline V gene sequence: CDR1 ENHRY, CDR2 SYGVKD. The length of the CDR3 is 10 residues. Here the CDR3 reads CAAATDTQYF. As DNA, the CDR3 is TGTGCCGCAGCGACTGATACGCAGTATTTT.

This chain links TRBV9 with TRBJ2-6; D is undetermined. Germline V gene sequence: CDR1 SGDLS, CDR2 YYNGEE. The V end was cut by 4 bases, the J end by 3 bases, with 8 bases between. CDR3 length: 14 amino acids. Here the CDR3 reads CASSSIFGANVLTF. The DNA of the CDR3 is TGTGCCAGCAGCTCCATCTTTGGGGCCAACGTCCTGACTTTC.

This rearrangement joins TRBV27 to TRBJ2-2, with TRBD1 identical over 10 bases. CDR1 is MNHEY and CDR2 is SMNVEV in the germline V gene (reference sequence). Trimming took 4 bases from V and 1 from J; bases not matched to a gene: 0. This CDR3 has 15 amino acids. The CDR3 nucleotides read TGTGCCAGCAGTTGGGACAGGGGGAACACCGGGGAGCTGTTTTTT. It translates to CASSWDRGNTGELFF.

This chain uses TRBV20-1 with TRBJ2-1; 9 nucleotides agree with TRBD1. The germline CDR1 and CDR2 sequences are DFQATT and SNEGSKA (reference sequence). This CDR3 has 15 residues. J was trimmed by 4 bases and V by 3 bases; bases with no gene match: 7. The CDR3: CSARRGGQGYNEQFF. The CDR3 coding sequence is TGCAGTGCTAGGAGGGGGGGACAGGGATACAATGAGCAGTTCTTC.

This chain uses TRBV28 with TRBJ2-3; TRBD2 agrees at 10 bases. V gave up 2 bases and J gave up 4 bases; unmatched junction bases: 15. The CDR3 contains 19 residues. The germline V gene encodes CDR1 MDHEN and CDR2 SYDVKM. Written as DNA, the CDR3 is TGTGCCAGCAGTTTACTCTTGTTGCGCGCTAGCGGGAGCGCAGATACGCAGTATTTT. Residues: CASSLLLLRASGSADTQYF.

This clonotype appeared a few times. CDR3 in amino acids: CASSLVRDRGYNEQFF. The CDR3, as DNA: TGCGCCAGCAGCTTGGTAAGGGACAGGGGTTACAATGAGCAGTTCTTC. J is TRBJ2-1 and V is TRBV5-1; TRBD1 matches at 10 bases. Germline lookup yields CDR1 SGHRS and CDR2 YFSETQ. The ends lost 0 bases at V and 4 bases at J; junction bases unmatched: 4. This CDR3 is built from 16 residues.

This clonotype was observed a few times. V is TRBV12-3 or TRBV12-4 and J is TRBJ2-5; 10 bases match TRBD2. CDR3 size: 18 residues. The V segment lost 2 bases and the J segment 4 bases; nucleotides outside the gene matches: 13. CDR3 loop: CASSLMPSGSAMGETQYF. The CDR3 DNA sequence: TGTGCCAGCAGTTTAATGCCTAGCGGGAGTGCCATGGGAGAGACCCAGTACTTC.

The J gene is TRBJ2-1, the V gene TRBV2; the D is unclear. Germline CDR1 reads SNHLY; CDR2 reads FYNNEI. V was pared by 7 bases and J by 9 bases, with 16 bases between. The CDR3 is made up of 13 amino acids. The CDR3 DNA follows: TGTGCCAGCACCTATCTTGGGCAACTTGAGCAGTTCTTC. This translates into CASTYLGQLEQFF.

This clonotype was detected many times. The rearrangement uses TRBV7-3 and TRBJ2-5; D possibly corresponds to TRBD2 (6 bases). Germline CDR1 reads SGHTA; CDR2 reads FQGTGA. The CDR3 contains 13 residues. With 5 bases removed from V and 4 bases from J, the gap between germline ends came to 11 bases. The CDR3 is CASSVGGPETQYF. The CDR3 DNA reads as TGTGCCAGCAGCGTCGGGGGACCAGAGACCCAGTACTTC.

The chain combines TRBV19 with TRBJ2-1; D is unresolved. The CDR3 runs to 16 residues. Trimming pared 4 bases from V and 2 bases from J, leaving 15 bases between. Germline V gene lookup returns CDR1 LNHDA and CDR2 SQIVND (reference sequence). The CDR3 DNA reads TGTGCCAGTAGTACAACTAAGCTTGGGACCTACAATGAGCAGTTCTTC. As protein: CASSTTKLGTYNEQFF.

The rearrangement uses TRBV11-1 and TRBJ2-2; D is uncertain. Germline-derived CDR1 and CDR2 are SGHAT and FQDESV (reference sequence). The length of the CDR3 is 16 residues. The germline V and J ends were trimmed by 1 base and 6 bases, with 15 bases remaining between them. The CDR3, as DNA: TGTGCCAGCAGCTTAGAAGGGTTTCGGTTGGCCGGGGAGCTGTTTTTT. It encodes CASSLEGFRLAGELFF.

The V gene is TRBV9, the J gene TRBJ2-5; no firm D call. The V end lost 3 bases, the J end lost 5 bases, and 11 bases lay between the germline ends. The CDR3 contains 13 residues. The germline V gene encodes CDR1 SGDLS and CDR2 YYNGEE. This CDR3 reads CASSARDVETQYF. CDR3 in DNA: TGTGCCAGCAGCGCACGAGACGTGGAGACCCAGTACTTC.

This chain joins TRBV12-3 or TRBV12-4 and TRBJ2-5, with 8 bases aligning to TRBD2. V dropped 5 bases and J dropped 4; count of bases not matched to a gene: 18. The CDR3 has 18 amino acids. This CDR3 is CASSKPRAGGHGLETQYF. The CDR3 DNA reads as TGTGCCAGCAGTAAGCCCAGGGCGGGGGGTCACGGGTTAGAGACCCAGTACTTC.

This clonotype has only a few counts. The chain has TRBV11-2 and TRBJ2-3, with D hard to call. Germline assignment: CDR1 SGHAT and CDR2 FQNNGV. The V end was cut by 5 bases, the J end by 6 bases, with 15 bases between. This CDR3 has 14 amino acids. The CDR3 region has the DNA TGTGCCAGCAGCCATTTCTTGGTAATGGATACGCAGTATTTT. Amino acids: CASSHFLVMDTQYF.

This chain connects TRBV30 to TRBJ1-3; no definite D call. Germline CDR1 GTSNPN, CDR2 SVGIG (reference sequence). With 0 bases removed from V and 1 base from J, the gap between germline ends came to 10 bases. The CDR3 consists of 15 residues. CDR3 amino acids: CAWSVSVVSGNTIYF. CDR3 in DNA: TGTGCCTGGAGTGTAAGCGTCGTATCTGGAAACACCATATATTTT.

This clonotype turned up a few times. This may be a read error, as it is one base from a much larger clone. The chain combines TRBV6-1 with TRBJ2-7; D unresolved. This CDR3 comprises 10 residues. Deletions cut 6 bases from V and 1 base from J, with 1 base between. Germline CDR1 and CDR2: MNHNS and SASEGT. CDR3 sequence reads: CASRSYEQYF. The CDR3 region has the DNA TGTGCCAGCAGATCCTACGAGCAGTACTTC.

This clonotype occurred many times. V usage is TRBV12-3 or TRBV12-4 and J usage is TRBJ2-1, with D uncertain. The germline V and J ends were trimmed by 5 bases and 2 bases, with 10 bases remaining between them. The CDR3 is 14 amino acids. The CDR3 bases are TGTGCCAGCAGTCCCGCCACGGCCTACAATGAGCAGTTCTTC. Translated, it gives CASSPATAYNEQFF.

This clonotype showed up just a few times. The V and J genes are TRBV6-4 and TRBJ1-2; D perhaps matches TRBD1 (5 bases). CDR3 length: 13 amino acids. Germline V gene sequence: CDR1 MRHNA, CDR2 SNTAGT. V gave up 4 bases and J gave up 3 bases, with 9 bases separating them. The CDR3 spells CASSGGRDYGYTF. CDR3 DNA sequence: TGTGCCAGCAGTGGGGGCCGGGACTATGGCTACACCTTC.

This clonotype was seen a handful of times. The J gene is TRBJ2-2, the V gene TRBV30; 9 bases align to TRBD1. V trimming: 4 bases; J trimming: 1 base; junction bases outside the gene matches: 1. Germline-derived CDR1 and CDR2 are GTSNPN and SVGIG (reference sequence). There are 14 residues in the CDR3. The DNA of the CDR3 is TGTGCCTGGACGGGACAGGGGAACACCGGGGAGCTGTTTTTT. The encoded protein is CAWTGQGNTGELFF.

This clonotype occurred a few times. V and J are TRBV9 and TRBJ2-3; D not certain. V was cut by 0 bases and J by 2 bases, with 7 bases left in between. The length of the CDR3 is 14 residues. Germline V gene lookup returns CDR1 SGDLS and CDR2 YYNGEE. Here the CDR3 DNA reads TGTGCCAGCAGCGTAGCCCGAATCACAGATACGCAGTATTTT. Residues: CASSVARITDTQYF.

This clonotype has more than one count but fewer than ten. The rearrangement joins TRBV20-1 to TRBJ2-7; 7 bases agree with TRBD1. Germline V gives CDR1 DFQATT, CDR2 SNEGSKA (reference sequence). The V segment lost 1 base and the J segment 3 bases; nucleotides outside the gene matches: 3. This CDR3 comprises 13 residues. The CDR3 is CSARGDSHYEQYF. The CDR3 DNA is TGCAGTGCTAGAGGGGACAGTCACTACGAGCAGTACTTC.

This clonotype appeared many times. The chain is built from TRBV4-3 and TRBJ2-5, with D possibly being TRBD1 (5 bases). The V end lost 4 bases, the J end lost 2 bases, and 11 bases lay between the germline ends. Germline CDR1 reads LGHNA; CDR2 reads YSLEER. This CDR3 is 14 amino acids long. The CDR3 DNA is TGCGCCAGCAGCCTCGCCCAGGGTCAAGAGACCCAGTACTTC. Protein product: CASSLAQGQETQYF.

The rearrangement joins TRBV6-2 or TRBV6-3 to TRBJ2-7; D is unclear. The CDR3 covers 14 residues. V was cut by 7 bases and J by 3 bases, with 16 bases left in between. Per germline, CDR1 MNHEY and CDR2 SVGEGT. The CDR3 coding sequence is TGTGCCAGCAAATCTGCCGTCGGAGACTACGAGCAGTACTTC. Protein product: CASKSAVGDYEQYF.

This sequence joins TRBV20-1 and TRBJ1-1, with TRBD1 matching over 11 bases. CDR1 and CDR2 from the germline V gene are DFQATT and SNEGSKA (reference sequence). The CDR3 spans 14 residues. Trimming cost V 6 bases and J 1 base; bases outside gene matches: 4. This chain's CDR3 is CSADGQGANTEAFF. Written as DNA, the CDR3 is TGCAGTGCCGACGGACAGGGGGCGAACACTGAAGCTTTCTTT.

This clonotype has more than one count but fewer than ten. The chain is built from TRBV29-1 and TRBJ1-2, with 7 bases that match TRBD1. J lost 5 bases, V lost 0 bases, and 6 bases had no gene match. This CDR3 region has 14 residues. Germline CDR1 SQVTM, CDR2 ANQGSEA. The CDR3 loop reads CSVEDTQGGYGYTF. As DNA, the CDR3 is TGCAGCGTTGAAGATACGCAGGGGGGTTATGGCTACACCTTC.

The chain employs TRBV5-4 and TRBJ2-2, with D possibly matching TRBD1 (7 bases). The CDR3 extends over 15 amino acids. Germline CDR1 and CDR2: SGHNT and YYREEE (reference sequence). V lost 0 bases and J 5 bases, leaving 11 bases between the germline ends. The CDR3 spells CASSLGRGLTGELFF. The CDR3 nucleotides read TGTGCCAGCAGCTTGGGGAGGGGGCTGACCGGGGAGCTGTTTTTT. The entire variable domain, with the rest obtained from reference TRBV5-4 and TRBJ2-2, is as follows: ETGVTQSPTHLIKTRGQQVTLRCSSQSGHNTVSWYQQALGQGPQFIFQYYREEENGRGNFPPRFSGLQFPNYSSELNVNALELDDSALYLCASSLGRGLTGELFFGEGSRLTVL.